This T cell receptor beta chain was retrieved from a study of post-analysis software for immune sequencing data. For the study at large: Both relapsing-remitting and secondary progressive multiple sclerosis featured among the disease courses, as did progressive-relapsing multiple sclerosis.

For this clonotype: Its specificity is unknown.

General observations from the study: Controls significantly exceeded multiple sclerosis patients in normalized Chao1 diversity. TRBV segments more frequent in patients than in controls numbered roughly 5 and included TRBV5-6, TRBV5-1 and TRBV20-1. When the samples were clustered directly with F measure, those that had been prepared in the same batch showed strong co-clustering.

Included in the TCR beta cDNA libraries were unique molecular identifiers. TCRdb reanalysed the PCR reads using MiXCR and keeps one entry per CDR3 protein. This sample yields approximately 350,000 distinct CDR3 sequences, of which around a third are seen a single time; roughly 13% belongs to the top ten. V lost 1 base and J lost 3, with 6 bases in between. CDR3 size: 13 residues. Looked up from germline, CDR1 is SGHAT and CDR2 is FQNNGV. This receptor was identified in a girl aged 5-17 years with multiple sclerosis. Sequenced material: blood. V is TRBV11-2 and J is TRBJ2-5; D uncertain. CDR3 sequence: CASSLAREETQYF. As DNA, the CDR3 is TGTGCCAGCAGCTTAGCACGGGAAGAGACCCAGTACTTC.